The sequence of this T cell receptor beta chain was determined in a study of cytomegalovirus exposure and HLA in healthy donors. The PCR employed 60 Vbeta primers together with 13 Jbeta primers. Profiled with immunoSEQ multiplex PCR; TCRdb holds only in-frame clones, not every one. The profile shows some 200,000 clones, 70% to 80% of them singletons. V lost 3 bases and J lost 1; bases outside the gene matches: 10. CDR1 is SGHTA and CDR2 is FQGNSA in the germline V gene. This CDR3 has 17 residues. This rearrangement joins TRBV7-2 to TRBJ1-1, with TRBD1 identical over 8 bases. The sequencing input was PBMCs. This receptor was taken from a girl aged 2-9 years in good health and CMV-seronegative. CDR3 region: CASSLRPLQGENTEAFF. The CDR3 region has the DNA TGTGCCAGCAGCTTGAGGCCTTTACAGGGGGAGAACACTGAAGCTTTCTTT.